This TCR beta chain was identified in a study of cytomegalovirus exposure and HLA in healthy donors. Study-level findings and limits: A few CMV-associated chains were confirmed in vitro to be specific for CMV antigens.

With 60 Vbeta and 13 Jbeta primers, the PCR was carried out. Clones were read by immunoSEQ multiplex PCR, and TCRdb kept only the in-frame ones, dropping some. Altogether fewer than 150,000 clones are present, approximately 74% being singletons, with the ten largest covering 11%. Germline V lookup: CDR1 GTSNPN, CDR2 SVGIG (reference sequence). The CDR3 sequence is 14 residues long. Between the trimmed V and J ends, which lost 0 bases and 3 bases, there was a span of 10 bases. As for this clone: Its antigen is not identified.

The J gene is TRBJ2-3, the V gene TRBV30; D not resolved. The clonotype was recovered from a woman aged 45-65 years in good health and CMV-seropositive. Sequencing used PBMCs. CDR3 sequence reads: CAWSVRPGTDTQYF. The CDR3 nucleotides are TGTGCCTGGAGTGTACGACCGGGTACAGATACGCAGTATTTT.